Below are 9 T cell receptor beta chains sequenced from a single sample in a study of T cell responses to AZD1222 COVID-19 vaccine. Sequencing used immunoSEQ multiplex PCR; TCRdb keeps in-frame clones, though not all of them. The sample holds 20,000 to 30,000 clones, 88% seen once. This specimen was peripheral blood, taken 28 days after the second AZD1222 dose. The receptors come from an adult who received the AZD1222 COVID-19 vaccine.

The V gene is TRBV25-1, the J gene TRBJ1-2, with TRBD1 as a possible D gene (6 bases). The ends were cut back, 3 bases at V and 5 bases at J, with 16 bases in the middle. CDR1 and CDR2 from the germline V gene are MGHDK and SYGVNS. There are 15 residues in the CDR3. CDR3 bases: TGTGCCAGCAGTGATTTCTCCGGGACACCTTATGGCTACACCTTC. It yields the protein CASSDFSGTPYGYTF.

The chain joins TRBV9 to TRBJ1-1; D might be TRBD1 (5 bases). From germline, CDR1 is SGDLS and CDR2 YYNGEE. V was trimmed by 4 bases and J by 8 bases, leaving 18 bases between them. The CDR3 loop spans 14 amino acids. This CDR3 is CASSPRDSGGEAFF. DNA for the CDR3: TGTGCCAGCAGCCCCCGGGACTCCGGAGGGGAAGCTTTCTTT.

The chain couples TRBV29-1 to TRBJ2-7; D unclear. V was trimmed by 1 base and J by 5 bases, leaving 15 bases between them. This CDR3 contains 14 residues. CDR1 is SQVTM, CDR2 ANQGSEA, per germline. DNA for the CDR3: TGCAGCGTTGAAGTCGGGTCCCCGCCCAACGAGCAGTACTTC. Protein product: CSVEVGSPPNEQYF.

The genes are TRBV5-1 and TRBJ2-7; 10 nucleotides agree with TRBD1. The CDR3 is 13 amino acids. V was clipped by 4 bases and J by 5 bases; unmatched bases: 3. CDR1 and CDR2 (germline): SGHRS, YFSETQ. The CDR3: CASSRQGADEQYF. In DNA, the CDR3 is TGCGCCAGCAGCCGACAGGGGGCCGACGAGCAGTACTTC. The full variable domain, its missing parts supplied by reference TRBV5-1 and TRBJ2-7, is KAGVTQTPRYLIKTRGQQVTLSCSPISGHRSVSWYQQTPGQGLQFLFEYFSETQRNKGNFPGRFSGRQFSNSRSEMNVSTLELGDSALYLCASSRQGADEQYFGPGTRLTVT.

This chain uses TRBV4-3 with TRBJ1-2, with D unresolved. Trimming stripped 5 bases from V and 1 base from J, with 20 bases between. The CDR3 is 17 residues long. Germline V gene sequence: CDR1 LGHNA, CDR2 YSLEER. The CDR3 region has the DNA TGCGCCAGCAGCTGGTGGCCTATCTCGGATGTTAACTATGGCTACACCTTC. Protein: CASSWWPISDVNYGYTF.

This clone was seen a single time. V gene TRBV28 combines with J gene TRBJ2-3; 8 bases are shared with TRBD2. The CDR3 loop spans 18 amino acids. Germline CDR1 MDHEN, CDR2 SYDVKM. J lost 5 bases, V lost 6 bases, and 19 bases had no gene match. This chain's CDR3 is CASSSRERGGLRGDTQYF. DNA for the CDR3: TGTGCCAGCAGCTCCAGGGAACGCGGGGGGCTACGAGGAGATACGCAGTATTTT. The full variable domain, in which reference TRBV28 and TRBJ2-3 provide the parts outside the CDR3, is DVKVTQSSRYLVKRTGEKVFLECVQDMDHENMFWYRQDPGLGLRLIYFSYDVKMKEKGDIPEGYSVSREKKERFSLILESASTNQTSMYLCASSSRERGGLRGDTQYFGPGTRLTVL.

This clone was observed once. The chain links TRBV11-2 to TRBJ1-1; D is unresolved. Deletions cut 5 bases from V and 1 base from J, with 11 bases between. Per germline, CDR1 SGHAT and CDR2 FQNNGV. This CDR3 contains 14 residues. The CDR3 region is CASSGGGWNTEAFF. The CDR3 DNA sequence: TGTGCCAGCAGCGGAGGCGGCTGGAACACTGAAGCTTTCTTT. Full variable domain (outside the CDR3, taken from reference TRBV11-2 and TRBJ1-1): EAGVAQSPRYKIIEKRQSVAFWCNPISGHATLYWYQQILGQGPKLLIQFQNNGVVDDSQLPKDRFSAERLKGVDSTLKIQPAKLEDSAVYLCASSGGGWNTEAFFGQGTRLTVV.

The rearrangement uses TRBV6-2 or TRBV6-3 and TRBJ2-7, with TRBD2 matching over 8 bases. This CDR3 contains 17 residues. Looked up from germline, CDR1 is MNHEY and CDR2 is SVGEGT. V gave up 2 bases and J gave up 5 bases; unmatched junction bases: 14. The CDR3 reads CASSYAGRGGWSDEQYF. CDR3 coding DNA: TGTGCCAGCAGTTACGCTGGTCGGGGGGGCTGGTCGGACGAGCAGTACTTC.

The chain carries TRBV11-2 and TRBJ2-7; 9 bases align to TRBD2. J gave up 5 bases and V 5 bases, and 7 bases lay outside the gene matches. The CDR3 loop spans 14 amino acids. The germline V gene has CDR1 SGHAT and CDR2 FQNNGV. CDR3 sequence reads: CASSRLAVAHEQYF. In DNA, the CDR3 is TGTGCCAGCAGCAGACTAGCGGTTGCCCACGAGCAGTACTTC. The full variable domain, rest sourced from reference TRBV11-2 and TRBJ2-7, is EAGVAQSPRYKIIEKRQSVAFWCNPISGHATLYWYQQILGQGPKLLIQFQNNGVVDDSQLPKDRFSAERLKGVDSTLKIQPAKLEDSAVYLCASSRLAVAHEQYFGPGTRLTVT.